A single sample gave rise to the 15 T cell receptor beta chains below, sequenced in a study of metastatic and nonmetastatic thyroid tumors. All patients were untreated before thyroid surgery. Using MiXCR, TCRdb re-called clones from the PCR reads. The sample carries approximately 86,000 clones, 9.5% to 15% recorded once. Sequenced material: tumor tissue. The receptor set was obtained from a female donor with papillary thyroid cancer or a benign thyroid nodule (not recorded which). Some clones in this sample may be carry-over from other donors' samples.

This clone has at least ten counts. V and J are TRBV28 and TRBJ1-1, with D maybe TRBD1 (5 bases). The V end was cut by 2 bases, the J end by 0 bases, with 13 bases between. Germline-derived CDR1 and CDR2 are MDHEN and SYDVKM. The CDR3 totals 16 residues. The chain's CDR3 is CASSLGGVGLNTEAFF. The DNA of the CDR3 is TGTGCCAGCAGTTTAGGGGGAGTGGGGTTGAACACTGAAGCTTTCTTT.

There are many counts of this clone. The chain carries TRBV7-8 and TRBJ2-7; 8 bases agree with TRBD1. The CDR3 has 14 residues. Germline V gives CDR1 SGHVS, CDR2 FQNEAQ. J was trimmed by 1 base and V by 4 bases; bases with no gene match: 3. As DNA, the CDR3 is TGTGCCAGCAGCTGGACAGGGACTTCCTACGAGCAGTACTTC. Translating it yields CASSWTGTSYEQYF.

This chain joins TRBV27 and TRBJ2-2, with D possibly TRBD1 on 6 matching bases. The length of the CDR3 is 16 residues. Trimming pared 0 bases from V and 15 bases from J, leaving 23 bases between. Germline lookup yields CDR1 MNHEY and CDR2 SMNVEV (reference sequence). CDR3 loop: CASSLSGRGSTGKMFF. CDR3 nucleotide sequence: TGTGCCAGCAGTTTATCGGGCAGGGGCAGCACCGGGAAGATGTTTTTT.

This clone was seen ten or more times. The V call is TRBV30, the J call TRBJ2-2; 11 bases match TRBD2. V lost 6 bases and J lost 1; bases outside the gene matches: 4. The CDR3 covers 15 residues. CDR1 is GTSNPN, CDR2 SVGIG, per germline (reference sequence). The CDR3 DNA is TGTGCCTGTTCTGGGACTAGCGGGAACACCGGGGAGCTGTTTTTT. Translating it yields CACSGTSGNTGELFF.

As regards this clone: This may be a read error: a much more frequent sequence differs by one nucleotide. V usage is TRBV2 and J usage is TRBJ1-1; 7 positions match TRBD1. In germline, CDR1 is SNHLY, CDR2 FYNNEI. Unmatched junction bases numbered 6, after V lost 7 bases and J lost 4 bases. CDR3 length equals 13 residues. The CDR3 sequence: CASKRGRGTEAFF. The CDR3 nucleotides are TGTGCCAGCAAGAGGGGGCGGGGCACTGAAGCTTTCTTT.

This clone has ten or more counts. The CDR3 sequence is CASSEEGPWGEQYF. The DNA for the CDR3 is TGTGCCAGCAGTGAAGAGGGGCCATGGGGCGAGCAGTACTTC. The J gene is TRBJ2-7, the V gene TRBV2, with D possibly TRBD1 on 5 matching bases. Germline CDR1 and CDR2: SNHLY and FYNNEI. The CDR3 covers 14 residues. V was shortened by 1 base and J by 6 bases, with 13 bases between the two germline ends.

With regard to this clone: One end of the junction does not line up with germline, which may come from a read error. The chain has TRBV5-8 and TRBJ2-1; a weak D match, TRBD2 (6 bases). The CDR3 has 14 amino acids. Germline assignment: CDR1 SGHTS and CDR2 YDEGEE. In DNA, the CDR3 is TGTGCCAGTATACGGGGACTGGACTACAATGAGCTGTTCTTC. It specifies CASIRGLDYNELFF. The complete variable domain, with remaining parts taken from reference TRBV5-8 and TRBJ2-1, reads EAGVTQSPTHLIKTRGQQATLRCSPISGHTSVYWYQQALGLGLQFLLWYDEGEERNRGNFPPRFSGRQFPNYSSELNVNALELEDSALYLCASIRGLDYNELFFGPGTRLTVL.

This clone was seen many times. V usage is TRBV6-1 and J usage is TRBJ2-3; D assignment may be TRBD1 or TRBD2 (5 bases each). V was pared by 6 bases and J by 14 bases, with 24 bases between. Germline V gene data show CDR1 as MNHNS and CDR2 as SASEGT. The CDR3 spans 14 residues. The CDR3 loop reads CASRSGAAYVGWYF. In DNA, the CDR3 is TGTGCCAGCAGGTCCGGGGCTGCCTATGTCGGATGGTATTTT.

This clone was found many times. CDR3 protein: CASSPLVGGPYNEQFF. The DNA of the CDR3 is TGTGCCAGCAGCCCGTTGGTTGGCGGGCCCTACAATGAGCAGTTCTTC. The chain joins TRBV9 to TRBJ2-1, with D perhaps matching TRBD2 (5 bases). Germline CDR1 SGDLS, CDR2 YYNGEE. The V end was cut by 4 bases, the J end by 2 bases, with 16 bases between. CDR3 length equals 16 residues.

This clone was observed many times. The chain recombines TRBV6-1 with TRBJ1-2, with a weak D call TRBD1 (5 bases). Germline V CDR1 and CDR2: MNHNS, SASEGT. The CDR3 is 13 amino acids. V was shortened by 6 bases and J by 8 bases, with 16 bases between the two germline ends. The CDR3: CASSNPGVVGYTF. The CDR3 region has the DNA TGTGCCAGCAGCAATCCGGGGGTGGTAGGCTACACCTTC.

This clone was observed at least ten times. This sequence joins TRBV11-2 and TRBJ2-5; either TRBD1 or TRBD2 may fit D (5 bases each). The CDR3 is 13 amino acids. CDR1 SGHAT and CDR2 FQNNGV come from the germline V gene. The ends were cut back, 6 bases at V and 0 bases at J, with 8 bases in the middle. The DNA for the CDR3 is TGTGCCAGCAGTTGGGGGAACCAAGAGACCCAGTACTTC. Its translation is CASSWGNQETQYF.

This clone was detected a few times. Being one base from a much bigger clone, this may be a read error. Here the CDR3 DNA reads TGTGCCAGCAGCCAATGGACTAGCGGGAGGTACAATGAGCAGTACTTC. Amino acids: CASSQWTSGRYNEQYF. This chain uses TRBV12-3 or TRBV12-4 with TRBJ2-7; 14 nucleotides match TRBD2. This CDR3 comprises 16 residues. The J segment lost 7 bases and the V segment lost 6 bases, leaving 11 bases of the junction unmatched.

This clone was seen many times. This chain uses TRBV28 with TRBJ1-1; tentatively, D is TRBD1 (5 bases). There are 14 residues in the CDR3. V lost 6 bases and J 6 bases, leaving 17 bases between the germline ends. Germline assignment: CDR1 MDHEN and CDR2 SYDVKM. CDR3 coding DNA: TGTGCCAGCAGGGGGGGAAGGTTTATGGCTGAAGCTTTCTTT. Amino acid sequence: CASRGGRFMAEAFF.

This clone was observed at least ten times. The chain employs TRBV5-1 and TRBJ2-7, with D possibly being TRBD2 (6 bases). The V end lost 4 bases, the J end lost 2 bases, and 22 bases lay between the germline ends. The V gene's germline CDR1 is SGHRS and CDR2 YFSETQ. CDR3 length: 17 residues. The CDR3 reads CASSPGGGERSTYEQYF. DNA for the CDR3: TGCGCCAGCAGCCCAGGTGGAGGGGAGCGGTCCACCTACGAGCAGTACTTC.

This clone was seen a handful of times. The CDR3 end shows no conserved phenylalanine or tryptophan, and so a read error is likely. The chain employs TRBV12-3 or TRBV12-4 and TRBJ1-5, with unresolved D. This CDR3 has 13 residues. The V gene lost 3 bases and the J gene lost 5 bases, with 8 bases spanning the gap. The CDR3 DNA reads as TGTGCCAGCAGTTTTGGTGGTTATCAGCCCCAGCATCTT. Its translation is CASSFGGYQPQHL.